One T cell receptor (beta chain) is described in this entry. The antigen remains unidentified. Method: immunoSEQ multiplex PCR; TCRdb's copy keeps in-frame clones and lacks some. The sample carries around 100,000 clones, 90% to 95% recorded once. These data originate in a study of OX40 agonist ivuxolimab in advanced cancers. Germline V gene lookup returns CDR1 SGDLS and CDR2 YYNGEE. The CDR3 runs 11 residues. V lost 9 bases and J 8 bases, leaving 12 bases between the germline ends. No patient had autoimmune disease or received systemic immunosuppression. Study results and limitations: The 0.1-3.0 mg/kg partial responders had among the lowest clonal expansion. Blood T cells, both CD4+ and CD8+, expanded clonally by week 6 at 0.1 to 3.0 mg/kg.

The receptor was derived from an adult with an advanced solid tumor such as melanoma, head and neck, liver or kidney cancer. The J gene is TRBJ1-5, the V gene TRBV9; D call uncertain. Sample: CD4+ or CD8+ T cells sorted from blood, taken in a trial of the OX40 agonist ivuxolimab. The CDR3 bases are TGTGCCATCAACCCCCTGGAGCCCCAGCATTTT. Translation gives CAINPLEPQHF.